The source of this TCR beta chain is a study of OX40 agonist ivuxolimab in advanced cancers. Study-level background: The costimulatory receptor OX40 (CD134) was targeted by ivuxolimab, a fully human IgG2 agonistic monoclonal antibody. Intravenous ivuxolimab was administered to patients every 2 weeks at six dose levels: 0.01, 0.1, 0.3, 1.5, 3 and 10 mg/kg. Among the 50 to 55 dose-escalation patients, around 20 had hepatocellular carcinoma, approximately 15 melanoma, 9 renal cell carcinoma and 9 head and neck cancer. A male proportion of roughly 80% and a mean age of roughly 55 years, ranging from roughly 23 to 80, were recorded for the dose-escalation cohort. Prior anti-PD-1, anti-PD-L1 or anti-CTLA-4 therapy was permitted, and checkpoint inhibitors had been received by roughly 40% of dose-escalation patients. Partial responses occurred in three dose-escalation patients: two with cutaneous melanoma and one with hepatocellular carcinoma. Peripheral TCRbeta sequencing was intended to test whether TCR sequence diversity was altered and clonal T-cell expansion was caused by ivuxolimab. The paper describes the monotherapy dose-escalation part (N of about 50 patients) of the phase I trial of ivuxolimab. What the study reported, not specific to this receptor: The antigen specificity of the peripheral T cells that underwent clonal expansion was not determined. In partial responders in the 0.1-3.0 mg/kg groups, normalized peripheral clonal expansion was found to be among the lowest, especially among CD8+ T cells. Low levels of normalized T-cell clonal expansion were also shown by some nonresponding patients. On average, CD8+ T cells showed more expanded clones than CD4+ T cells after ivuxolimab. At doses of 0.1 to 3.0 mg/kg, clonal expansion of both CD4+ and CD8+ blood T cells was observed from baseline to week 6.

Clipping removes 2 bases from V and 8 bases from J, with 8 as the unmatched junction base count. Inclusive of the bounding cysteine and phenylalanine, the CDR3 is 15 residues long. Solely the CDR3 DNA is kept, with 45 bases framed from the first base. From the germline V gene (reference sequence), CDR1 is SEHNR and CDR2 is FQNEAQ. With respect to this clone: No antigen is known for it. Nothing much larger sits one base from this clone, and base qualities are not available.

For sequencing of the TCRbeta CDR3 region, genomic DNA was extracted from the sorted cells. The immunoSEQ Assay was used for sequencing of TCRbeta CDR3 regions. Imported from immuneACCESS, the table was reduced by TCRdb to in-frame sequences with V and J called. These copies leave out some clones; in studies compared against another copy, an unresolved V gene accounts for under half, and the cause of the remainder is not known. For this sample the table gives tens of thousands of clones, of which around 91% were detected only once. Over 0.35% of the sample rests with the top ten. The trial excluded patients who had a history of autoimmune disease or were on systemic immunosuppression. Peripheral blood for TCR sequencing was collected from all dose cohorts at baseline, on cycle 4 day 1, and on cycle 7 day 1. The samples were drawn from a first-in-human, open-label, multicenter phase I dose-escalation trial of ivuxolimab. Adults with locally advanced or metastatic head and neck squamous cell, hepatocellular, melanoma or renal cell carcinoma were enrolled in the trial. CD4+ and CD8+ T cells were sorted separately from peripheral blood before TCR sequencing.

Sequencing used CD4+ or CD8+ T cells sorted from blood, obtained in a trial of the OX40 agonist ivuxolimab. This chain is built from TRBV7-9 and TRBJ1-4; a stretch of 7 junction bases matches TRBD1. The origin of this receptor is an adult with an advanced solid tumor such as melanoma, head and neck, liver or kidney cancer. The CDR3 protein sequence reads: CASSLSPQGGEKLFF. The DNA is TGTGCCAGCAGCTTATCTCCCCAGGGGGGGGAAAAACTGTTTTTT. Outside the CDR3, residues come from the reference TRBV7-9 and TRBJ1-4 proteins, so the full variable domain is: DTGVSQNPRHKITKRGQNVTFRCDPISEHNRLYWYRQTLGQGPEFLTYFQNEAQLEKSRLLSDRFSAERPKGSFSTLEIQRTEQGDSAMYLCASSLSPQGGEKLFFGSGTQLSVL.